This TCR beta chain is from a study of response to subunit inactivated influenza vaccine. This clonotype has ten or more counts. One entry per CDR3 protein results from TCRdb running MiXCR on the RT-PCR reads. The table lists about 620,000 distinct CDR3 sequences, about 11% of them singletons, with approximately 11% in the top ten. These same data were also listed under a study on T cells expressing NK-cell markers. That source reports: 5'RACE template switching built TCR beta cDNA with unique molecular identifiers.

The TCR was taken from a man aged 50-60 years who received an inactivated influenza vaccine. The sample here was PBMCs from blood, taken on the day of vaccination.

CDR3 loop: CASSKDSRDTQYF. CDR3 nucleotide sequence: TGTGCCAGCAGCAAAGACAGCCGAGATACGCAGTATTTT. V and J are TRBV7-9 and TRBJ2-3; TRBD1 might be the D (5 bases). Trimming removed 5 bases at V and 5 bases at J, with 11 bases between. The CDR3 sequence is 13 residues long. The germline V gene encodes CDR1 SEHNR and CDR2 FQNEAQ (reference sequence). Full variable domain (outside the CDR3, taken from reference TRBV7-9 and TRBJ2-3): DTGVSQNPRHKITKRGQNVTFRCDPISEHNRLYWYRQTLGQGPEFLTYFQNEAQLEKSRLLSDRFSAERPKGSFSTLEIQRTEQGDSAMYLCASSKDSRDTQYFGPGTRLTVL.